Given below is one T cell receptor beta chain in context. Germline and junction disagree at one end, which may indicate a read error. This sample was taken from a study of blood T cell repertoires in COVID-19. Study at large: COVID-19 samples collected from the United States, Italy and Spain covered acute and convalescent phases. In each case, the material was cDNA or gDNA derived from T cells, B-cell-depleted T cells, or PBMCs.

Source study methods: It was from reference gene primer amplification that nucleated cell counts were estimated. Produced via immunoSEQ multiplex PCR; TCRdb's table is partial and in-frame only. V and J calls plus clone size are reproduced from that table; the DNA served to infer D and trimming. This table has fewer than 300,000 clones, around 89% appearing once. Per the germline V gene, CDR1 is KGHSH and CDR2 is LQKENI. CDR3 size: 17 residues. The clonotype originates from a man aged 25 to 45 with acute or convalescent COVID-19. The J gene is TRBJ2-3, the V gene TRBV18; 11 positions match TRBD2. Sequencing used peripheral blood. CDR3 coding DNA: TGTGCCAGCCCACCACTAGCGGGAGATTGGAGGACAGATACGCAGTATTTT. Translating it yields CASPPLAGDWRTDTQYF. The full variable domain, its missing parts supplied by reference TRBV18 and TRBJ2-3, is NAGVMQNPRHLVRRRGQEARLRCSPMKGHSHVYWYRQLPEEGLKFMVYLQKENIIDESGMPKERFSAEFPKEGPSILRIQQVVRGDSAAYFCASPPLAGDWRTDTQYFGPGTRLTVL.